A single sample gave rise to the 18 T cell receptor beta chains below, sequenced in a study of blood T cell repertoires in COVID-19. Assay used: immunoSEQ multiplex PCR; TCRdb lists only in-frame clones, some missing. The sample holds 200,000 to 300,000 clones, about 80% seen once. Input material: peripheral blood. The receptor source for this set is a human donor in a cohort sampled during active COVID-19.

The genes are TRBV7-2 and TRBJ2-4; 9 bases fit TRBD1. V lost 0 bases, J lost 2 bases, and 5 bases stayed unmatched. CDR3 length: 17 residues. Germline V gene sequence: CDR1 SGHTA, CDR2 FQGNSA. In nucleotides, the CDR3 is TGTGCCAGCAGCTTAGCGCCTACAGGGGGCCCCAAAAACATTCAGTACTTC. Translated: CASSLAPTGGPKNIQYF.

This clone was detected once. This chain uses TRBV5-4 with TRBJ2-7; maybe TRBD1 (6 bases). Trimming left V 2 bases short and J 1 base short, with 13 bases between. The CDR3 extends over 15 amino acids. Germline lookup yields CDR1 SGHNT and CDR2 YYREEE (reference sequence). The CDR3 bases are TGTGCCAGCAGCTTTATGCAGGGGCTTTCCTACGAGCAGTACTTC. As protein: CASSFMQGLSYEQYF.

The rearrangement uses TRBV10-3 and TRBJ2-1; 12 bases line up with TRBD2. Germline CDR1 is ENHRY and CDR2 is SYGVKD. CDR3 length equals 14 residues. The V segment lost 4 bases and the J segment 6 bases; nucleotides outside the gene matches: 1. The CDR3 loop is CAISGLAGVNEQFF. CDR3 DNA sequence: TGTGCCATCAGTGGACTAGCGGGAGTCAATGAGCAGTTCTTC.

This chain links TRBV28 with TRBJ2-7; D unclear. Germline-derived CDR1 and CDR2 are MDHEN and SYDVKM. The germline V and J ends were trimmed by 4 bases and 6 bases, with 22 bases remaining between them. The CDR3 covers 16 residues. The CDR3 nucleotides are TGTGCCAGCAGTTCCCGGTCTGCGAGACCTTTAGCCGAGCAGTACTTC. Translated, it gives CASSSRSARPLAEQYF.

This clone appeared once. The chain uses TRBV28 and TRBJ1-5, with a weak D call TRBD1 (5 bases). Per germline, CDR1 MDHEN and CDR2 SYDVKM. V lost 5 bases and J lost 1, with 6 bases in between. This CDR3 is 13 amino acids long. The CDR3 loop is CASSRQSNQPQHF. CDR3 in DNA: TGTGCCAGCAGTCGACAGAGCAATCAGCCCCAGCATTTT.

This rearrangement joins TRBV7-9 to TRBJ2-4, with D tentatively TRBD2 (5 bases). V was cut by 3 bases and J by 0 bases, with 12 bases left in between. Germline V gene lookup returns CDR1 SEHNR and CDR2 FQNEAQ (reference sequence). The CDR3 sequence is 16 residues long. CDR3 amino acids: CASSLSGGLAKNIQYF. The CDR3 DNA is TGTGCCAGCAGCTTGAGCGGCGGTTTAGCCAAAAACATTCAGTACTTC.

This chain joins TRBV14 and TRBJ2-1; 8 bases map to TRBD2. The CDR3 totals 14 residues. The trim removed 7 bases at V and 2 bases at J, leaving 4 bases unmatched. Germline assignment: CDR1 SGHDN and CDR2 FVKESK. CDR3 in amino acids: CASTAGGTYNEQFF. The DNA of the CDR3 is TGTGCCAGCACGGCGGGGGGCACCTACAATGAGCAGTTCTTC.

The chain links TRBV12-3 or TRBV12-4 to TRBJ2-7; 8 nucleotides match TRBD1. The trim removed 2 bases at V and 6 bases at J, leaving 3 bases unmatched. The CDR3 covers 13 residues. CDR3 sequence (DNA): TGTGCCAGCAGTTTACTGACAGGGGCCGAGCAGTACTTC. The encoded protein is CASSLLTGAEQYF.

The chain carries TRBV15 and TRBJ2-1; TRBD2 matches at 10 bases. This CDR3 region has 15 residues. Germline CDR1 reads LNHNV; CDR2 reads YYDKDF (reference sequence). V shed 7 bases and J 9 bases; nucleotides not matched to a gene: 12. CDR3 residues: CATMAGLAQRVEQFF. The CDR3 nucleotides are TGTGCCACCATGGCGGGACTAGCGCAAAGGGTTGAGCAGTTCTTC.

The chain recombines TRBV14 with TRBJ1-2; D not certain. CDR3 length: 16 residues. Trimming stripped 3 bases from V and 2 bases from J, with 16 bases between. From germline, CDR1 is SGHDN and CDR2 FVKESK. The DNA of the CDR3 is TGTGCCAGCAGCCAGGCTGGGCGGGAGCTCAACTATGGCTACACCTTC. It encodes CASSQAGRELNYGYTF.

Comment on this clone: The junction differs from germline at one of its ends, possibly a read error. This chain connects TRBV13 to TRBJ2-5; 11 bases are shared with TRBD2. CDR1 and CDR2 (germline): PRHDT, FYEKMQ (reference sequence). The CDR3 extends over 14 amino acids. The CDR3 region is CASSLGLAGETQYF. Here the CDR3 DNA reads TGTGCCAGCAGCCTAGGACTAGCGGGCGAGACCCAGTACTTC.

The chain has TRBV4-2 and TRBJ2-1; the match to TRBD1 covers 7 bases. The CDR3 totals 17 residues. CDR1 and CDR2 from the germline V gene are LGHNA and YNFKEQ. V shed 4 bases and J 6 bases; nucleotides not matched to a gene: 15. The CDR3 is CASSPFERGQRLNEQFF. The CDR3 DNA reads as TGTGCCAGCAGCCCATTCGAGAGGGGGCAGAGACTCAATGAGCAGTTCTTC.

The chain has TRBV11-2 and TRBJ1-1; no clear D gene. Trimming left V 5 bases short and J 0 bases short, with 10 bases between. Per the germline V gene, CDR1 is SGHAT and CDR2 is FQNNGV. This CDR3 spans 14 amino acids. The CDR3 loop is CASSPHQVNTEAFF. In DNA form, the CDR3 reads TGTGCCAGCAGCCCCCATCAGGTGAACACTGAAGCTTTCTTT.

The rearrangement uses TRBV9 and TRBJ2-1, with 11 positions matching TRBD2. The CDR3 is 16 amino acids. CDR1 is SGDLS and CDR2 is YYNGEE in the germline V gene. Trimming cost V 0 bases and J 8 bases; bases outside gene matches: 7. CDR3 loop: CASSVELAGGLDEQFF. CDR3 nucleotides: TGTGCCAGCAGCGTAGAGCTAGCGGGAGGCTTGGATGAGCAGTTCTTC. The whole variable domain, remainder taken from reference TRBV9 and TRBJ2-1, is DSGVTQTPKHLITATGQRVTLRCSPRSGDLSVYWYQQSLDQGLQFLIQYYNGEERAKGNILERFSAQQFPDLHSELNLSSLELGDSALYFCASSVELAGGLDEQFFGPGTRLTVL.

V and J are TRBV18 and TRBJ2-2; 10 bases map to TRBD1. V shed 6 bases and J 4 bases; nucleotides not matched to a gene: 5. The CDR3 has 15 residues. Germline V gene data show CDR1 as KGHSH and CDR2 as LQKENI. As DNA, the CDR3 is TGTGCCAGCTCCCAGACAGGGGGCTTCACCGGGGAGCTGTTTTTT. Translating gives CASSQTGGFTGELFF.

The V and J genes are TRBV18 and TRBJ1-3, with TRBD1 matching over 8 bases. Germline lookup yields CDR1 KGHSH and CDR2 LQKENI. This CDR3 has 17 residues. Trimming removed 5 bases from V and 0 bases from J; junction bases left unmatched: 9. The CDR3 region has the DNA TGTGCCAGCTCAAGCCCCCGGGACAGGTACTCTGGAAACACCATATATTTT. Encoded protein: CASSSPRDRYSGNTIYF.

The chain combines TRBV4-3 with TRBJ1-2; 12 positions agree with TRBD1. V gave up 5 bases and J gave up 10 bases; unmatched junction bases: 5. This CDR3 region has 13 residues. Germline CDR1 reads LGHNA; CDR2 reads YSLEER. In nucleotides, the CDR3 is TGCGCCAGCAGCGCGGGACAGGGGGCCCACTACACCTTC. Translation gives CASSAGQGAHYTF.

The rearrangement joins TRBV9 to TRBJ1-3; D uncertain. The CDR3 loop spans 13 amino acids. Trimming cost V 4 bases and J 4 bases, with 9 bases left between them. Germline values: CDR1 SGDLS, CDR2 YYNGEE. The CDR3: CASSPSTGNTIYF. The CDR3 DNA sequence: TGTGCCAGCAGCCCGTCTACGGGAAACACCATATATTTT. The whole variable domain, filled in from reference TRBV9 and TRBJ1-3, reads DSGVTQTPKHLITATGQRVTLRCSPRSGDLSVYWYQQSLDQGLQFLIQYYNGEERAKGNILERFSAQQFPDLHSELNLSSLELGDSALYFCASSPSTGNTIYFGEGSWLTVV.